Presented here are 30 T cell receptor beta chains from one specimen sequenced in a study of blood T cell repertoires in COVID-19. Assay: immunoSEQ multiplex PCR; the TCRdb copy retains only in-frame clones and omits some. This sample yields roughly 150,000 clones, of which just under 85% are seen a single time; around 6.2% belongs to the top ten. Source material: PBMCs or T cells enriched from blood (not recorded which). The receptors derive from a woman aged 40 to 49 who had recovered from COVID-19.

A single count supports this clone. The chain is built from TRBV2 and TRBJ1-5; 8 bases map to TRBD1. This CDR3 is 15 amino acids long. V was clipped by 7 bases and J by 5 bases; unmatched bases: 10. Germline V lookup: CDR1 SNHLY, CDR2 FYNNEI. The CDR3 loop reads CASNSLTGGYQPQHF. The CDR3, as DNA: TGTGCCAGCAATAGCCTCACAGGGGGGTATCAGCCCCAGCATTTT.

This sequence joins TRBV29-1 and TRBJ2-3; D is unresolved. The CDR3 has 12 amino acids. Trimming stripped 4 bases from V and 2 bases from J, with 7 bases between. CDR1 and CDR2 (germline): SQVTM, ANQGSEA. For the CDR3, the DNA is TGCAGCGTTGTTGAGTACACAGATACGCAGTATTTT. Encoded protein: CSVVEYTDTQYF.

The V gene is TRBV9, the J gene TRBJ2-4; 12 bases line up with TRBD2. After removal of 5 bases from V and 3 bases from J, the junction contained 9 bases not matched to a gene. This CDR3 region has 17 residues. Germline CDR1 is SGDLS and CDR2 is YYNGEE. This CDR3 reads CASSHRTSGEHKNIQYF. DNA of the CDR3: TGTGCCAGCAGTCATAGGACTAGCGGGGAACACAAAAACATTCAGTACTTC.

V usage is TRBV21-1 and J usage is TRBJ2-3; the listed D gene, TRBD1, was not tested against the DNA. TRBV21-1 is deemed a pseudogene. This CDR3 contains 17 residues. CDR3 coding DNA: TGTGCCAGCAGCAAAGAGTGGTCCGGACAGAGCACAGATACGCAGTATTTT. This translates into CASSKEWSGQSTDTQYF.

The chain is built from TRBV30 and TRBJ2-1, with TRBD2 identical over 8 bases. This CDR3 has 15 amino acids. Germline CDR1 is GTSNPN and CDR2 is SVGIG (reference sequence). Trimming removed 3 bases from V and 8 bases from J; junction bases left unmatched: 12. The CDR3 spells CAWSGGVGLAYEQFF. CDR3 DNA: TGTGCCTGGAGCGGCGGAGTAGGACTAGCATATGAGCAGTTCTTC.

This clone was observed once. In DNA, the CDR3 is TGCGCCAGCAGCCAAGATCGGCTCCCAGGGGGCGGCGTGAACACTGAAGCTTTCTTT. It specifies CASSQDRLPGGGVNTEAFF. This chain connects TRBV4-1 to TRBJ1-1; 8 bases align to TRBD1. V shed 0 bases, J shed 0 bases, and the junction held 12 bases outside the gene matches. This CDR3 contains 19 residues. Germline lookup yields CDR1 MGHRA and CDR2 YSYEKL.

The chain carries TRBV6-5 and TRBJ1-1; possible D gene TRBD1, 5 bases. The CDR3 is made up of 15 amino acids. V lost 1 base to trimming and J lost 0 bases, with 9 bases between them. CDR1 and CDR2 from the germline V gene are MNHEY and SVGAGI. The CDR3 is CASSYWGLMNTEAFF. CDR3 nucleotide sequence: TGTGCCAGCAGTTACTGGGGACTCATGAACACTGAAGCTTTCTTT.

The chain recombines TRBV4-2 with TRBJ1-4; D remains ambiguous. CDR1 is LGHNA and CDR2 is YNFKEQ in the germline V gene. Trimming stripped 0 bases from V and 5 bases from J, with 10 bases between. The CDR3 runs to 15 residues. CDR3 loop: CASSQERRVNEKLFF. CDR3 nucleotide sequence: TGTGCCAGCAGCCAAGAGAGAAGAGTGAATGAAAAACTGTTTTTT.

The V and J genes are TRBV2 and TRBJ2-1, with D tentatively TRBD2 (6 bases). Trimming stripped 6 bases from V and 10 bases from J, with 16 bases between. Germline CDR1 reads SNHLY; CDR2 reads FYNNEI. This CDR3 is 13 amino acids long. CDR3 protein: CASSGDSLREQFF. The CDR3 DNA is TGTGCCAGCAGCGGGGACTCGTTGAGGGAGCAGTTCTTC.

The CDR3 is CASSLGIRVDTEAFF. For the CDR3, the DNA is TGCGCCAGCAGCTTAGGAATCAGGGTGGACACTGAAGCTTTCTTT. V usage is TRBV5-1 and J usage is TRBJ1-1; D perhaps matches TRBD1 (5 bases). Trimming removed 2 bases at V and 3 bases at J, with 14 bases between. CDR3 size: 15 residues. Germline V gene data show CDR1 as SGHRS and CDR2 as YFSETQ. Complete variable domain (other parts from reference TRBV5-1 and TRBJ1-1): KAGVTQTPRYLIKTRGQQVTLSCSPISGHRSVSWYQQTPGQGLQFLFEYFSETQRNKGNFPGRFSGRQFSNSRSEMNVSTLELGDSALYLCASSLGIRVDTEAFFGQGTRLTVV.

V and J are TRBV19 and TRBJ2-5; 9 nucleotides align to TRBD2. With 3 bases clipped from V and 5 bases from J, the junction kept 4 bases outside the gene matches. The germline gives CDR1 LNHDA, CDR2 SQIVND (reference sequence). The CDR3 contains 14 residues. The CDR3 loop is CASSMAGGAETQYF. The CDR3 region has the DNA TGTGCCAGTAGTATGGCGGGAGGGGCCGAGACCCAGTACTTC. Filled out from reference TRBV19 and TRBJ2-5, the complete variable domain reads DGGITQSPKYLFRKEGQNVTLSCEQNLNHDAMYWYRQDPGQGLRLIYYSQIVNDFQKGDIAEGYSVSREKKESFPLTVTSAQKNPTAFYLCASSMAGGAETQYFGPGTRLLVL.

This chain connects TRBV2 to TRBJ2-7, with TRBD1 matching 7 bases. Germline-derived CDR1 and CDR2 are SNHLY and FYNNEI. V lost 8 bases to trimming and J lost 7 bases; unmatched junction nucleotides: 14. CDR3 length: 14 amino acids. CDR3 in amino acids: CASGLVKGATEQYF. The CDR3 nucleotides are TGTGCCAGCGGGTTAGTGAAGGGGGCGACTGAGCAGTACTTC.

Regarding this clone: One end of the junction is discordant with germline, which a read error may explain. The rearrangement links TRBV7-7 to TRBJ2-2; 7 bases map to TRBD1. The CDR3 length is 15 residues. Germline V gene lookup returns CDR1 SSHAT and CDR2 FNYEAQ (reference sequence). This CDR3 is CASSPGQPNTGELFF. CDR3 in DNA: TGTGCTAGCAGCCCGGGACAGCCGAACACCGGGGAGCTGTTTTTT.

The chain employs TRBV27 and TRBJ2-7; 9 bases are shared with TRBD2. This CDR3 is 14 amino acids long. V lost 5 bases to trimming and J lost 2 bases; unmatched junction nucleotides: 4. Germline CDR1 and CDR2: MNHEY and SMNVEV (reference sequence). The CDR3 DNA sequence: TGTGCCAGCAGTCCCGGGACTAGCACCTACGAGCAGTACTTC. Amino acid sequence: CASSPGTSTYEQYF.

The rearrangement links TRBV7-7 to TRBJ2-1, with D perhaps matching TRBD2 (6 bases). Germline-derived CDR1 and CDR2 are SSHAT and FNYEAQ (reference sequence). V was shortened by 1 base and J by 9 bases, with 10 bases between the two germline ends. CDR3 length: 13 amino acids. In DNA, the CDR3 is TGTGCCAGCAGCTTAGGCGGGAATGGTGAGCAGTTCTTC. Encoded protein: CASSLGGNGEQFF.

The rearrangement uses TRBV19 and TRBJ1-1; possible D gene TRBD1, 6 bases. The germline V gene encodes CDR1 LNHDA and CDR2 SQIVND (reference sequence). The V end lost 6 bases, the J end lost 0 bases, and 11 bases lay between the germline ends. This CDR3 is built from 14 residues. CDR3 amino acids: CASRAGQLNTEAFF. The DNA of the CDR3 is TGTGCCAGTAGGGCCGGACAGCTGAACACTGAAGCTTTCTTT.

This sequence joins TRBV30 and TRBJ1-2, with 7 bases identical to TRBD1. Germline values: CDR1 GTSNPN, CDR2 SVGIG (reference sequence). The CDR3 has 13 amino acids. The CDR3: CASDRQGWNGYTF. The CDR3 DNA reads as TGTGCGTCCGACCGACAGGGTTGGAATGGCTACACCTTC. Full variable domain (missing parts from reference TRBV30 and TRBJ1-2): SQTIHQWPATLVQPVGSPLSLECTVEGTSNPNLYWYRQAAGRGLQLLFYSVGIGQISSEVPQNLSASRPQDRQFILSSKKLLLSDSGFYLCASDRQGWNGYTFGSGTRLTVV.

The rearrangement links TRBV21-1 to TRBJ2-5; whether TRBD2, the table's D call, matches the DNA was not checked. TRBV21-1 is given as a pseudogene. The CDR3 sequence is 17 residues long. CDR3 sequence reads: CATLLGSGAKRGETQYF. The CDR3 nucleotides read TGTGCCACCCTCCTAGGAAGCGGGGCCAAACGAGGAGAGACCCAGTACTTC.

J is TRBJ2-5 and V is TRBV3-1 (or the pseudogene TRBV3-2); D possibly corresponds to TRBD1 (5 bases). The CDR3 has 13 amino acids. Per the germline V gene, CDR1 is LGHDT and CDR2 is YNNKEL (reference sequence). V was clipped by 4 bases and J by 2 bases, with 8 bases between them. In DNA form, the CDR3 reads TGTGCCAGCAGCCGGACACGTCAAGAGACCCAGTACTTC. Its translation: CASSRTRQETQYF.

This chain connects TRBV27 to TRBJ1-1; D is ambiguous. CDR3 length equals 15 residues. Germline lookup yields CDR1 MNHEY and CDR2 SMNVEV (reference sequence). V was pared by 0 bases and J by 0 bases, with 8 bases between. CDR3 nucleotide sequence: TGTGCCAGCAGTTTATCGGTGGGCTTGAACACTGAAGCTTTCTTT. Encoded protein: CASSLSVGLNTEAFF.

This chain joins TRBV14 and TRBJ2-2; no firm D call. The CDR3 contains 14 residues. In germline, CDR1 is SGHDN, CDR2 FVKESK. Trimming removed 0 bases from V and 5 bases from J, with 7 bases in between. CDR3 sequence (DNA): TGTGCCAGCAGCCAAGAACGGGTAACCGGGGAGCTGTTTTTT. Protein product: CASSQERVTGELFF.

This chain joins TRBV7-9 and TRBJ2-1, with 7 bases aligning to TRBD1. CDR1 is SEHNR and CDR2 is FQNEAQ in the germline V gene (reference sequence). Trimming took 3 bases from V and 10 from J; bases not matched to a gene: 15. The CDR3 is 16 amino acids. CDR3 bases: TGTGCCAGCAGCTTGGACAGGTCAGGGCCGAGCAGGGAGCAGTTCTTC. Protein product: CASSLDRSGPSREQFF.

A single count supports this clone. The chain couples TRBV19 to TRBJ2-1; a weak D match, TRBD2 (5 bases). This CDR3 spans 13 amino acids. V was clipped by 6 bases and J by 7 bases, with 13 bases between them. Germline CDR1 LNHDA, CDR2 SQIVND (reference sequence). The CDR3 loop is CASSPGSINEQFF. The DNA of the CDR3 is TGTGCCAGTAGCCCGGGAAGTATTAATGAGCAGTTCTTC.

DNA for the CDR3: TGTGCCAGCAGCCGGACAGATACGCAGTATTTT. It codes for CASSRTDTQYF. The V call is TRBV12-3 or TRBV12-4, the J call TRBJ2-3; D not certain. CDR3 length: 11 amino acids. Trimming took off 6 bases at V and 3 bases at J, with 4 bases between the two ends.

V gene TRBV11-2 combines with J gene TRBJ2-7, with 14 positions matching TRBD2. Germline V gives CDR1 SGHAT, CDR2 FQNNGV. This CDR3 region has 17 residues. After removal of 6 bases from V and 0 bases from J, the junction contained 7 bases not matched to a gene. In nucleotides, the CDR3 is TGTGCCAGCAGTACGGGACTAGCGGGAGAGAACTCCTACGAGCAGTACTTC. Its translation is CASSTGLAGENSYEQYF. The full variable domain, in which reference TRBV11-2 and TRBJ2-7 provide the parts outside the CDR3, is EAGVAQSPRYKIIEKRQSVAFWCNPISGHATLYWYQQILGQGPKLLIQFQNNGVVDDSQLPKDRFSAERLKGVDSTLKIQPAKLEDSAVYLCASSTGLAGENSYEQYFGPGTRLTVT.

The rearrangement joins TRBV5-6 to TRBJ2-3, with TRBD2 matching 10 bases. Germline V gives CDR1 SGHDT, CDR2 YYEEEE. Trimming took 0 bases from V and 0 from J; bases not matched to a gene: 7. The CDR3 sequence is 18 residues long. CDR3 sequence (DNA): TGTGCCAGCAGCTTGGTGGGAGCTAGCGGGGGAAGCACAGATACGCAGTATTTT. This encodes CASSLVGASGGSTDTQYF.

Here the CDR3 reads CASSYGQGGNSPLHF. DNA of the CDR3: TGTGCCAGCAGCTATGGACAGGGGGGTAATTCACCCCTCCACTTT. The chain joins TRBV5-4 to TRBJ1-6, with 10 bases fitting TRBD1. This CDR3 is 15 amino acids long. Losses at the gene ends were 3 bases for V and 6 bases for J; bases not matched to a gene: 3. Germline lookup yields CDR1 SGHNT and CDR2 YYREEE (reference sequence).

The V and J genes are TRBV18 and TRBJ2-6; D is uncertain. Germline values: CDR1 KGHSH, CDR2 LQKENI. V was pared by 6 bases and J by 0 bases, with 15 bases between. The CDR3 is 17 amino acids. The CDR3 bases are TGTGCCAGCTCTCCTCCCCCACGGGTCTCTGGGGCCAACGTCCTGACTTTC. The encoded protein is CASSPPPRVSGANVLTF.

This clone showed up just a few times. The CDR3 DNA reads TGTGCCAGCAGTTCCGCTAGCGGTAGCACAGATACGCAGTATTTT. Amino acid sequence: CASSSASGSTDTQYF. This chain joins TRBV7-6 and TRBJ2-3; 7 nucleotides agree with TRBD2. With V trimmed by 6 bases and J by 0 bases, 6 bases remained unmatched. The CDR3 spans 15 residues. The germline V gene has CDR1 SGHVS and CDR2 FNYEAQ.

The chain employs TRBV9 and TRBJ1-4; 9 bases line up with TRBD1. The CDR3 has 15 residues. CDR1 and CDR2 (germline): SGDLS, YYNGEE. V was clipped by 0 bases and J by 4 bases; unmatched bases: 1. CDR3 bases: TGTGCCAGCAGCGTAGACAGGGGGCTTAATGAAAAACTGTTTTTT. Its translation: CASSVDRGLNEKLFF.